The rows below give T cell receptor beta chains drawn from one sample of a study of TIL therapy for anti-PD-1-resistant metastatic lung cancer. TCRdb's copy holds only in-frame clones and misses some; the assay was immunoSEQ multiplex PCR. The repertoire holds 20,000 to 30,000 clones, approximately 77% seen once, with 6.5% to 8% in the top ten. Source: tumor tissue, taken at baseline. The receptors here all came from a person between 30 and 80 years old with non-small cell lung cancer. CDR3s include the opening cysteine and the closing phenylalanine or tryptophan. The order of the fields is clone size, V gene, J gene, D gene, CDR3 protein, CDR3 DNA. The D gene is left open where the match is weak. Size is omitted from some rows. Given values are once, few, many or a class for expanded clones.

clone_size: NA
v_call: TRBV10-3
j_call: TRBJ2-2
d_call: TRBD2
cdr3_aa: CAISGSRAGMNTGELFF
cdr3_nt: TGTGCCATCAGTGGATCTAGAGCGGGGATGAACACCGGGGAGCTGTTTTTT

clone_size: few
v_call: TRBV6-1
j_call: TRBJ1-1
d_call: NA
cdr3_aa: CATRGGIITEAFF
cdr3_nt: TGTGCCACCCGGGGGGGGATAATCACTGAAGCTTTCTTT

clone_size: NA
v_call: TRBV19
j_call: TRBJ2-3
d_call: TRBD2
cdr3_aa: CASSIIAGVGTDTQYF
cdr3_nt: TGTGCCAGTAGTATCATAGCGGGGGTAGGCACAGATACGCAGTATTTT

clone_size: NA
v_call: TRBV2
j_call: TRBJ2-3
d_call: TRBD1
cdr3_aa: CASRHQGASLSTDTQYF
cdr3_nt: TGTGCCAGCAGACATCAGGGGGCTAGCCTTAGCACAGATACGCAGTATTTT

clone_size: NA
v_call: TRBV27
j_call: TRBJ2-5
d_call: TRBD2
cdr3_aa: CASSFLREGMYQETQYF
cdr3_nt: TGTGCCAGCAGTTTCCTGAGGGAGGGGATGTACCAAGAGACCCAGTACTTC

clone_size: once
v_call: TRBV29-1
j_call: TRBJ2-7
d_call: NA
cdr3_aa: CSVRAGSYEQYF
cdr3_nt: TGCAGCGTTCGGGCAGGGTCCTACGAGCAGTACTTC

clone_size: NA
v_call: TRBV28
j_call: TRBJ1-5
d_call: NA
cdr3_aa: CASSLHQGQPFYSNQPQHF
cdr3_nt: TGTGCCAGCAGTTTACATCAGGGCCAACCATTCTATAGCAATCAGCCCCAGCATTTT

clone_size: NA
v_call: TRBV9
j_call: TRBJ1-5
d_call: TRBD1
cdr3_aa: CASSVWGQGASGNQPQHF
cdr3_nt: TGTGCCAGCAGCGTATGGGGACAGGGGGCTTCGGGCAATCAGCCCCAGCATTTT

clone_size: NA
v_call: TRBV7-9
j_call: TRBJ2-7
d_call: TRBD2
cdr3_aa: CASSLGEGHSPYEQYF
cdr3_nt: TGTGCCAGCAGCCTTGGGGAGGGCCATTCCCCCTACGAGCAGTACTTC

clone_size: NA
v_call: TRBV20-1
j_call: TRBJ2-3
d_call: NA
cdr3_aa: CSGYSGDTQYF
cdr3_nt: TGCAGTGGGTATAGCGGAGATACGCAGTATTTT

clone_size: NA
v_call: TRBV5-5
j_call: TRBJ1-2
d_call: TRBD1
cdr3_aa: CASSGTGFYYGYTF
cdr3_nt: TGTGCCAGCAGCGGGACAGGGTTCTACTATGGCTACACCTTC

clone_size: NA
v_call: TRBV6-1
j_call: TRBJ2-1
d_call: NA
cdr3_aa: CASSEASDSEKFF
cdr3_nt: TGTGCCAGCAGTGAAGCGTCGGACTCAGAAAAGTTCTTC

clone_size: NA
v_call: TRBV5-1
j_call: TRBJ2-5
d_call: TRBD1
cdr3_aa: CASSLSGQLYQETQYF
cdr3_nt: TGCGCCAGCAGCTTGTCGGGACAGCTGTACCAAGAGACCCAGTACTTC

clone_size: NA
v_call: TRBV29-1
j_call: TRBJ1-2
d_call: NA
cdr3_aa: CSVEVWEYGYTF
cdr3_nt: TGCAGCGTTGAAGTTTGGGAATATGGCTACACCTTC

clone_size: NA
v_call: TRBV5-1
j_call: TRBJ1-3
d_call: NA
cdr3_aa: CASSLTLGGGENGNTIYF
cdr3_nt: TGCGCCAGCAGCTTGACTCTCGGAGGGGGAGAGAATGGAAACACCATATATTTT

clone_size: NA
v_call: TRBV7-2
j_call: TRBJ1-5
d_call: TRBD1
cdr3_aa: CASSLRQGGQPQHF
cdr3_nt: TGTGCCAGCAGCCTCAGACAGGGGGGTCAGCCCCAGCATTTT

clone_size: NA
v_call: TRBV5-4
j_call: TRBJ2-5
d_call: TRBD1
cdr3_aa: CASSLGPGGETQYF
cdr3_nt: TGTGCCAGCAGCTTGGGGCCAGGGGGCGAGACCCAGTACTTC

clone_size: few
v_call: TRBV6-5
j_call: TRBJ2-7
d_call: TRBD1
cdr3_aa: CASSYMPGQGGNEQYF
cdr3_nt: TGTGCCAGCAGTTATATGCCGGGACAGGGGGGGAACGAGCAGTACTTC

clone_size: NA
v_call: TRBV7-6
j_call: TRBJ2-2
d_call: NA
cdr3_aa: CASSHQRTGELFF
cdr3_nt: TGTGCCAGCAGCCATCAGAGAACCGGGGAGCTGTTTTTT